The sequence of this T cell receptor beta chain was determined in a study of blood T cells in healthy people across ages. Overall study: Template-switching capture recovered about one barcoded beta molecule per two T cells. Study-wide results and caveats: TCR beta diversity per million T cells fell roughly linearly with age.

Using a J-beta primer mix together with a sample-barcoded 5' primer, a second PCR was run for roughly 6 to 11 cycles. TCRdb reanalysed the 5' RACE reads using MiXCR and keeps one entry per CDR3 protein. The repertoire includes over 1.5 million distinct CDR3 sequences, 40% to 55% of them detected once, and more than 2% sits in the top ten. Comment on this clonotype: Its antigen remains unidentified.

The TCR was taken from a woman in her thirties or forties in good health. What was sequenced was blood.

CDR3 in amino acids: CASSQDVGVGTDTQYF. The CDR3, as DNA: TGTGCCAGCAGCCAAGACGTAGGGGTTGGCACAGATACGCAGTATTTT. V is TRBV3-1 and J is TRBJ2-3, with TRBD1 as a possible D gene (5 bases). The CDR3 is 16 amino acids. Deletions cut 0 bases from V and 1 base from J, with 11 bases between. Germline V lookup: CDR1 LGHDT, CDR2 YNNKEL (reference sequence).